This T cell receptor (beta chain) is from a study of T cells in Graves' hyperthyroidism and ophthalmopathy. Study observations and caveats: By a 13 V-J model, ophthalmopathy was set apart from stable hyperthyroidism. The model identified upcoming ophthalmopathy a median about 6.5 months ahead of onset. Blood also contained most expanded thyroid clonotypes above 0.001.

This CDR3 is built from 15 residues. Germline V gene data show CDR1 as ENHRY and CDR2 as SYGVKD. The germline V and J ends were trimmed by 2 bases and 2 bases, with 13 bases remaining between them. RNA transcripts yielded amplified TCR beta CDR3 regions. When the TCR CDR3 underwent first-round RT-PCR, the HTBI primer set was used. MiXCR, run by TCRdb on the multiplex PCR reads, gives a single entry per CDR3 protein. The sample shows roughly 500,000 distinct CDR3 sequences, around 45% of them seen only once. A few counts support this clonotype. Antigen: not known. Diagnosis rested on symptoms, serum thyroxine and TRAb, thyroid ultrasound, and orbital computed tomography.

The receptor comes from an adult woman with Graves' disease, either hyperthyroidism or ophthalmopathy (not recorded which). The sequenced sample was peripheral blood or thyroid tissue (not recorded which). The chain recombines TRBV10-3 with TRBJ2-7; D perhaps matches TRBD2 (5 bases). The CDR3 DNA sequence: TGTGCCATCAGTGAGAAACTAGAAGTGGCCTACGAGCAGTACTTC. It codes for CAISEKLEVAYEQYF.